One and the same sample provided the 10 T cell receptor beta chains below, sequenced in a study of blood T cell repertoires in COVID-19. The repertoire was sequenced with immunoSEQ multiplex PCR; TCRdb's copy has only in-frame clones and lacks some. The sample has roughly 200,000 clones, 75% to 90% seen once. Sequenced sample: PBMCs or T cells enriched from blood (not recorded which). All receptors derive from a woman aged 25 to 39 who had been exposed to COVID-19.

The chain couples TRBV5-1 to TRBJ1-4; 7 bases map to TRBD1. J lost 3 bases, V lost 2 bases, and 4 bases had no gene match. The CDR3 sequence is 15 residues long. The germline gives CDR1 SGHRS, CDR2 YFSETQ. In DNA form, the CDR3 reads TGCGCCAGCAGCTTACAGGGGTTTGCTAATGAAAAACTGTTTTTT. It specifies CASSLQGFANEKLFF.

The J gene is TRBJ2-5, the V gene TRBV24-1, with D unresolved. The CDR3 spans 13 residues. The germline gives CDR1 KGHDR, CDR2 SFDVKD. The germline V and J ends were trimmed by 0 bases and 1 base, with 2 bases remaining between them. CDR3 in amino acids: CATSDLLQETQYF. The CDR3 DNA sequence: TGTGCCACCAGTGATTTGCTCCAAGAGACCCAGTACTTC.

The rearrangement joins TRBV28 to TRBJ1-2; 9 nucleotides align to TRBD1. V trimming: 3 bases; J trimming: 6 bases; junction bases outside the gene matches: 8. The CDR3 covers 15 residues. Germline V gene data show CDR1 as MDHEN and CDR2 as SYDVKM. CDR3 bases: TGTGCCAGCAGTTTGACGTGGGGACAGGGAAATGGCTACACCTTC. Encoded protein: CASSLTWGQGNGYTF.

V gene TRBV3-1 (or the pseudogene TRBV3-2) combines with J gene TRBJ1-5; possible D gene TRBD1, 5 bases. CDR1 LGHDT and CDR2 YNNKEL come from the germline V gene (reference sequence). The CDR3 has 15 residues. The V end was cut by 0 bases, the J end by 4 bases, with 10 bases between. The CDR3 region is CASSQDRGDNQPQHF. CDR3 in DNA: TGTGCCAGCAGCCAAGATAGGGGCGATAATCAGCCCCAGCATTTT.

The chain links TRBV3-1 (or the pseudogene TRBV3-2) to TRBJ1-2; 9 bases align to TRBD1. The CDR3 contains 15 residues. Germline V gives CDR1 LGHDT, CDR2 YNNKEL (reference sequence). With 1 base clipped from V and 7 bases from J, the junction kept 7 bases outside the gene matches. The CDR3, as DNA: TGTGCCAGCAGCCAAGCGGGACAGGGTAGTAGTGGCTACACCTTC. Protein product: CASSQAGQGSSGYTF.

The rearrangement links TRBV7-3 to TRBJ1-2, with D perhaps TRBD1 (6 bases). The CDR3 has 13 residues. CDR1 SGHTA and CDR2 FQGTGA come from the germline V gene. Trimming took off 2 bases at V and 5 bases at J, with 9 bases between the two ends. The CDR3 DNA is TGTGCCAGCAGCTTAGGAGGACAGTATGGCTACACCTTC. This translates into CASSLGGQYGYTF.

The chain recombines TRBV29-1 with TRBJ2-7; 8 bases fit TRBD2. Trimming removed 2 bases from V and 0 bases from J; junction bases left unmatched: 6. This CDR3 is 15 amino acids long. Germline CDR1 is SQVTM and CDR2 is ANQGSEA. CDR3 sequence (DNA): TGCAGCGTTGAACTAGCGGGTGAAAGCTCCTACGAGCAGTACTTC. Encoded protein: CSVELAGESSYEQYF.

The CDR3 DNA sequence: TGCGCCAGCAGCTTACAGGGAAGGGGGAACACTGAAGCTTTCTTT. Translated: CASSLQGRGNTEAFF. The chain is built from TRBV5-1 and TRBJ1-1; D is perhaps TRBD1 (6 bases). The CDR3 has 15 amino acids. With 2 bases removed from V and 1 base from J, the gap between germline ends came to 12 bases. Germline lookup yields CDR1 SGHRS and CDR2 YFSETQ.

This clone is a singleton in its sample. The V gene is TRBV5-1, the J gene TRBJ2-2, with 9 bases that match TRBD1. The CDR3 loop spans 17 amino acids. The V and J ends lost 3 bases and 7 bases, in that order; junction bases with no gene match: 13. The germline gives CDR1 SGHRS, CDR2 YFSETQ. CDR3 protein: CASSSTRDRASIGELFF. In DNA, the CDR3 is TGCGCCAGCAGCTCAACCCGGGACAGGGCGTCCATCGGGGAGCTGTTTTTT.

The rearrangement uses TRBV9 and TRBJ1-6; tentative D call: TRBD1 (6 bases). Germline V gene sequence: CDR1 SGDLS, CDR2 YYNGEE. The V end was cut by 4 bases, the J end by 6 bases, with 11 bases between. This CDR3 contains 14 residues. CDR3 residues: CASSTGTSNSPLHF. The CDR3 DNA is TGTGCCAGCAGCACAGGGACGAGTAATTCACCCCTCCACTTT.